Shown below are 20 T cell receptor beta chains from a single sample sequenced in a study of blood T cell repertoires in COVID-19. Sequencing used immunoSEQ multiplex PCR; TCRdb keeps in-frame clones, though not all of them. In the table there are 130,000 to 150,000 clones, 80% to 90% of which are singletons. Sequences were obtained from peripheral blood. Receptor source: a woman aged 55-75 years with COVID-19, enrolled during active disease.

The rearrangement uses TRBV5-5 and TRBJ2-2; D unresolved. Germline CDR1 SGHKS, CDR2 YYEKEE (reference sequence). The CDR3 runs 12 residues. V dropped 4 bases and J dropped 7 bases, with 8 bases sitting between them. The CDR3 region is CASSVVGGELFF. For the CDR3, the DNA is TGTGCCAGCAGCGTGGTCGGCGGGGAGCTGTTTTTT.

The chain employs TRBV12-3 or TRBV12-4 and TRBJ2-7; D uncertain. There are 13 residues in the CDR3. With 3 bases removed from V and 0 bases from J, the gap between germline ends came to 6 bases. The CDR3 coding sequence is TGTGCCAGCAGTTTGGGCAGCTCCTACGAGCAGTACTTC. It encodes CASSLGSSYEQYF.

This sequence joins TRBV3-1 (or the pseudogene TRBV3-2) and TRBJ2-1; 8 bases fit TRBD2. V was pared by 5 bases and J by 0 bases, with 9 bases of the junction left unmatched. This CDR3 has 17 amino acids. Germline CDR1 reads LGHDT; CDR2 reads YNNKEL (reference sequence). In DNA, the CDR3 is TGTGCCAGCAGCGCGGGGGGCGGGGAAAGCTCCTACAATGAGCAGTTCTTC. It specifies CASSAGGGESSYNEQFF.

The chain has TRBV4-3 and TRBJ1-4; the D gene is possibly TRBD1 (6 bases). The CDR3 extends over 16 amino acids. The germline CDR1 and CDR2 sequences are LGHNA and YSLEER. V was cut by 0 bases and J by 7 bases, with 15 bases left in between. The DNA for the CDR3 is TGCGCCAGCAGCCAAGACCCCCGGCAGGGGAGTGAAAAACTGTTTTTT. This sequence encodes CASSQDPRQGSEKLFF.

The genes are TRBV5-4 and TRBJ2-5; TRBD1 matches 7 bases. The CDR3 contains 13 residues. CDR1 is SGHNT and CDR2 is YYREEE in the germline V gene (reference sequence). Trimming at V came to 4 bases and at J to 5 bases, leaving 5 bases not matched to a gene. CDR3 nucleotide sequence: TGTGCCAGCAGCCAGGGGGAATGGGAGACCCAGTACTTC. This encodes CASSQGEWETQYF.

The V and J genes are TRBV19 and TRBJ1-5, with 8 positions matching TRBD1. The V gene's germline CDR1 is LNHDA and CDR2 SQIVND (reference sequence). The J segment lost 2 bases and the V segment lost 6 bases, leaving 15 bases of the junction unmatched. This CDR3 comprises 18 residues. The CDR3 region has the DNA TGTGCCAGTAGAACGGGTCTACAGGGGGGACAGGGCAATCAGCCCCAGCATTTT. Translated, it gives CASRTGLQGGQGNQPQHF.

The chain is built from TRBV5-1 and TRBJ2-7; a weak D match, TRBD2 (5 bases). Germline CDR1 SGHRS, CDR2 YFSETQ. The V gene lost 1 base and the J gene lost 4 bases, with 12 bases spanning the gap. The CDR3 spans 14 residues. The CDR3 coding sequence is TGCGCCAGCAGCTTGTTACAAGCGGCTTACGAGCAGTACTTC. It translates to CASSLLQAAYEQYF.

CDR3 bases: TGCGCCAGCAGCCAAGACAGGGACTACGAGCAGTACTTC. Its protein is CASSQDRDYEQYF. The chain combines TRBV4-1 with TRBJ2-7, with TRBD1 as a possible D gene (5 bases). CDR1 is MGHRA and CDR2 is YSYEKL in the germline V gene. The ends were cut back, 0 bases at V and 3 bases at J, with 6 bases in the middle. The CDR3 extends over 13 amino acids.

The rearrangement uses TRBV6-4 and TRBJ2-2; 7 bases align to TRBD1. CDR1 is MRHNA, CDR2 SNTAGT, per germline. This CDR3 is built from 20 residues. The V segment lost 5 bases and the J segment 3 bases; nucleotides outside the gene matches: 21. In nucleotides, the CDR3 is TGTGCCAGCAGTAAACCCCGCCGGGACAGCCTGACAACCTACACCGGGGAGCTGTTTTTT. Translating gives CASSKPRRDSLTTYTGELFF.

V and J are TRBV7-9 and TRBJ2-3, with 8 bases identical to TRBD1. Germline V gene lookup returns CDR1 SEHNR and CDR2 FQNEAQ (reference sequence). This CDR3 contains 14 residues. The trim removed 5 bases at V and 5 bases at J, leaving 6 bases unmatched. This CDR3 reads CASSLTGQGDTQYF. The CDR3 coding sequence is TGTGCCAGCAGCCTAACCGGACAGGGAGATACGCAGTATTTT.

This clone was observed a few times. The chain has TRBV11-2 and TRBJ2-1; a weak D match, TRBD2 (5 bases). This CDR3 comprises 17 residues. With 5 bases removed from V and 9 bases from J, the gap between germline ends came to 26 bases. Germline loops: CDR1 SGHAT, CDR2 FQNNGV. CDR3 protein: CASSPSIWDGELIEQFF. Here the CDR3 DNA reads TGTGCCAGCAGCCCATCTATCTGGGATGGGGAGCTAATTGAGCAGTTCTTC.

V is TRBV5-6 and J is TRBJ1-6; D remains unclear. V was cut by 0 bases and J by 5 bases, with 3 bases left in between. Looked up from germline, CDR1 is SGHDT and CDR2 is YYEEEE. The CDR3 has 13 amino acids. The CDR3 bases are TGTGCCAGCAGCTTGGCGGATAATTCACCCCTCCACTTT. Its protein is CASSLADNSPLHF.

J is TRBJ1-4 and V is TRBV19, with 7 bases fitting TRBD1. V was pared by 6 bases and J by 8 bases, with 12 bases of the junction left unmatched. The CDR3 contains 15 residues. CDR1 and CDR2 (germline): LNHDA, SQIVND (reference sequence). The CDR3, as DNA: TGTGCCAGTAGCGATATAGACAGGGTAGGAGAAAAACTGTTTTTT. Its protein is CASSDIDRVGEKLFF.

This clone was observed a handful of times. This chain connects TRBV10-1 to TRBJ1-5; possibly TRBD1 for D (5 bases). Germline CDR1 is WNHNN and CDR2 is SYGVQD (reference sequence). V was clipped by 5 bases and J by 0 bases, with 11 bases between them. This CDR3 has 15 amino acids. The CDR3 sequence: CASSHNRFSNQPQHF. CDR3 nucleotide sequence: TGCGCCAGCAGTCATAACAGGTTTAGCAATCAGCCCCAGCATTTT.

The CDR3 nucleotides read TGTGCCAGCAGCTCATCTGGTACAGGCGTTAACTATGGCTACACCTTC. Protein product: CASSSSGTGVNYGYTF. This sequence joins TRBV7-9 and TRBJ1-2; D perhaps matches TRBD1 (5 bases). Germline CDR1 SEHNR, CDR2 FQNEAQ (reference sequence). The germline V and J ends were trimmed by 4 bases and 1 base, with 16 bases remaining between them. The CDR3 is 16 amino acids.

The genes are TRBV6-5 and TRBJ1-2, with D perhaps TRBD1 (5 bases). V was shortened by 2 bases and J by 4 bases, with 14 bases between the two germline ends. The CDR3 totals 15 residues. Looked up from germline, CDR1 is MNHEY and CDR2 is SVGAGI. CDR3 coding DNA: TGTGCCAGCAGTTACGGCCGGGGGACGGTCTATGGCTACACCTTC. This gives the protein CASSYGRGTVYGYTF.

This chain's CDR3 is CASSSRTSDSYNEQFF. CDR3 DNA sequence: TGTGCCAGCAGCAGTCGGACTAGCGACTCCTACAATGAGCAGTTCTTC. The chain employs TRBV6-2 or TRBV6-3 and TRBJ2-1, with TRBD2 matching over 9 bases. The CDR3 is 16 amino acids. Germline CDR1 is MNHEY and CDR2 is SVGEGT. Unmatched junction bases numbered 6, after V lost 6 bases and J lost 0 bases.

The CDR3 region is CASSLAQSGDLLGLSEQYF. DNA of the CDR3: TGTGCCAGCAGCTTAGCGCAGTCGGGGGACCTCCTGGGTTTGAGCGAGCAGTACTTC. The chain is built from TRBV11-1 and TRBJ2-7; perhaps TRBD2 as D (6 bases). Looked up from germline, CDR1 is SGHAT and CDR2 is FQDESV (reference sequence). Trimming removed 0 bases from V and 6 bases from J, with 27 bases in between. This CDR3 has 19 amino acids.

The chain uses TRBV2 and TRBJ1-6; no reliable D call. Germline CDR1 SNHLY, CDR2 FYNNEI. V dropped 3 bases and J dropped 5 bases, with 14 bases sitting between them. The CDR3 is 16 residues long. CDR3 amino acids: CASSDHSPGNNSPLHF. CDR3 bases: TGTGCCAGCAGTGACCACTCCCCGGGTAATAATTCACCCCTCCACTTT. The full variable domain, in which reference TRBV2 and TRBJ1-6 provide the parts outside the CDR3, is EPEVTQTPSHQVTQMGQEVILRCVPISNHLYFYWYRQILGQKVEFLVSFYNNEISEKSEIFDDQFSVERPDGSNFTLKIRSTKLEDSAMYFCASSDHSPGNNSPLHFGNGTRLTVT.

The chain is built from TRBV18 and TRBJ2-3; no definite D call. Trimming pared 0 bases from V and 0 bases from J, leaving 4 bases between. Germline values: CDR1 KGHSH, CDR2 LQKENI. This CDR3 has 14 residues. CDR3 sequence (DNA): TGTGCCAGCTCACCACCGTCTAGCACAGATACGCAGTATTTT. Amino acids: CASSPPSSTDTQYF.